The rows below give T cell receptor beta chains drawn from one sample of a study of vaccination effects on CD4 cells after COVID-19. Their target antigens are unknown. TCRdb keeps only in-frame clones here, not all; method: immunoSEQ multiplex PCR. The sample has about 22,000 clones, around 70% seen once. The sample was CD4+ T cells from PBMCs cultured with HCoV-NL63 spike peptides, taken after COVID-19 vaccination. The receptors stem from a human donor who received a COVID-19 vaccine. The CDR3 runs from the conserved cysteine through the conserved F or W. Each record gives: V gene, CDR3 length, D gene, J gene, clone size, CDR3 DNA, CDR3 protein. The D gene is left open where the match is weak. Expanded clones are given a class, and other clones once, few, many or no size at all.

TRBV6-1,15,-,TRBJ1-2,-,TGTGCCAGCAGTGAATTAACAGGGCCAAACTATGGCTACACCTTC,CASSELTGPNYGYTF
TRBV10-1,10,-,TRBJ2-7,-,TGCGCCACTAAATCCTACGAGCAGTACTTC,CATKSYEQYF
TRBV6-5,12,-,TRBJ1-2,once,TGTGCCAGCTACGACAGGATCTATGGCTACACCTTC,CASYDRIYGYTF
TRBV6-4,14,-,TRBJ1-1,-,TGTGCCAGCAGTGAAGGGCAGGGGAGCACTGAAGCTTTCTTT,CASSEGQGSTEAFF
TRBV20-1,15,TRBD2,TRBJ2-7,-,TGCAGTGCTAGTATAGCGGGAGGGCGGAAATACGAGCAGTACTTC,CSASIAGGRKYEQYF
TRBV7-8,15,-,TRBJ1-5,-,TGTGCCAGCAGCATGGACCCTTATAGCAATCAGCCCCAGCATTTT,CASSMDPYSNQPQHF
TRBV7-9,15,-,TRBJ1-1,-,TGTGCCAGCAGCTTAATGGGACCAGTTAGTCTAGAAGCTTTCTTT,CASSLMGPVSLEAFF
TRBV2,13,-,TRBJ1-1,few,TGTGCCAGCAGTGCCTCTATGAACACTGAAGCTTTCTTT,CASSASMNTEAFF
TRBV15,13,-,TRBJ2-5,-,TGTGCCACCAGCATCGACAGGTCGAGGACCCAGTACTTC,CATSIDRSRTQYF
TRBV11-2,17,TRBD2,TRBJ2-4,-,TGTGCCAGCAGCGATAGTGCGACTAGCTTAGCCAAAAACATTCAGTACTTC,CASSDSATSLAKNIQYF
TRBV11-2,16,-,TRBJ1-3,-,TGTGCCAGCAGCGGGCAGCGGACGATCTCTGGAAACACCATATATTTT,CASSGQRTISGNTIYF
TRBV9,15,TRBD1,TRBJ2-7,-,TGTGCCAGCAGCGTCGGTCCGGGACAGGTCGGGGAGCAGTACTTC,CASSVGPGQVGEQYF
TRBV7-2,13,-,TRBJ1-1,-,TGTGCCAGCAGCGTGCGGGGCGGAGGCGAAGCTTTCTTT,CASSVRGGGEAFF
TRBV25-1,16,TRBD1,TRBJ1-1,-,TGTGCCAGCAGTGTACCGGGACAGGGGGCGCCCACTGAAGCTTTCTTT,CASSVPGQGAPTEAFF
TRBV5-1,13,-,TRBJ2-7,-,TGCGCCAGCAGCTCTCAGGGAGTTTCCGAGCAGTACTTC,CASSSQGVSEQYF
TRBV10-2,13,-,TRBJ2-2,-,TGCGCCAGCAGTGGTTGGGTTGCCGGGGAGCTGTTTTTT,CASSGWVAGELFF
TRBV6-5,15,TRBD1,TRBJ1-1,-,TGTGCCAGCAGGGGGGGACAGGGGGCTATAACTGAAGCTTTCTTT,CASRGGQGAITEAFF
TRBV5-4,13,-,TRBJ1-1,-,TGTGCCAGCAGAGGGCTAAACAACACTGAAGCTTTCTTT,CASRGLNNTEAFF
TRBV9,15,TRBD1,TRBJ1-2,-,TGTGCCAGCAGCGCAACAGGGGTAGATTTCTATGGCTACACCTTC,CASSATGVDFYGYTF
TRBV6-2/TRBV6-3,15,TRBD1,TRBJ2-5,-,TGTGCCAGCAGTGTGACCGGGACAGGGTTGGAGACCCAGTACTTC,CASSVTGTGLETQYF
TRBV6-5,12,-,TRBJ2-7,-,TGTGCCAGCGAGGGGGATAGGTACGAGCAGTACTTC,CASEGDRYEQYF
TRBV5-4,15,-,TRBJ1-1,-,TGTGCCAGCAGCGCCCCAGGAGCCCCGAACACTGAAGCTTTCTTT,CASSAPGAPNTEAFF
TRBV5-1,11,-,TRBJ2-7,few,TGCGCCAGCAAGGGAGAAACCGAGCAGTACTTC,CASKGETEQYF
TRBV3-1/TRBV3-2,13,-,TRBJ2-7,-,TGTGCCAGCAGCCAAGAAGGGGGAAGGGAGCAGTACTTC,CASSQEGGREQYF